The clone carrying this T cell receptor (beta chain) was seen repeatedly, ten times or more. Its antigen remains unidentified. The data were taken from a study of early T cells in non-severe SARS-CoV-2 infection. Findings of the study overall: Sequences matched to VDJdb favored anti-spike CD8 responses, while private and CD4 specificities were missed.

Attached unique molecular identifiers marked individual cDNA molecules. Each CDR3 protein gets one entry after TCRdb re-called the 5' RACE reads with MiXCR. Counted here are approximately 50,000 distinct CDR3 sequences, roughly 10% occurring once; the ten biggest clones make up around 14%. Germline V gene sequence: CDR1 LGHDT, CDR2 YNNKEL (reference sequence). This CDR3 comprises 12 residues. Trimming shortened V by 4 bases and J by 5 bases, and 9 bases separated the two germline ends. This TCR was sampled from an adult who was a healthcare worker with PCR-confirmed SARS-CoV-2 infection or an uninfected control (not recorded which). The chain joins TRBV3-1 to TRBJ2-7; weak D call: TRBD1 (6 bases). Input material: whole blood. This chain's CDR3 is CASSRGQNEQYF. DNA of the CDR3: TGTGCCAGCAGCCGAGGACAGAACGAGCAGTACTTC.